The clone carrying this TCR beta chain was observed a single time. The source of the sample is a study of blood T cell repertoires in COVID-19. Study details: The samples span acute and convalescent COVID-19 from the United States, Italy and Spain. PBMCs, B-cell-depleted T cells, or T cells provided the cDNA or gDNA that made up the material.

Authors' analysis steps: From reference gene primer amplification, estimates of nucleated cell counts were derived. Clones were read by immunoSEQ multiplex PCR, and TCRdb kept only the in-frame ones, dropping some. V and J calls and clone size are given by that table; D and trimming were obtained from the DNA. The sample has approximately 250,000 clones; around 84% are singletons. Trimming took off 8 bases at V and 1 base at J, with 11 bases between the two ends. Germline V gene sequence: CDR1 MNHEY, CDR2 SVGAGI. CDR3 length: 13 residues. Sequenced sample: peripheral blood. The chain combines TRBV6-5 with TRBJ1-1; D unresolved. This receptor was taken from a man in his forties who had recovered from COVID-19. The CDR3, as DNA: TGTGCCAGCCAGTTCACAACGAACACTGAAGCTTTCTTT. This gives the protein CASQFTTNTEAFF.